What follows describes a single T cell receptor beta chain. Its antigen is currently unknown. Germline values: CDR1 LGHDT, CDR2 YNNKEL (reference sequence). Between the trimmed V and J ends, which lost 4 bases and 8 bases, there was a span of 18 bases. The CDR3 consists of 15 residues. These data come from a study of T cells after yellow fever vaccination. Across the study: Low-cell-number fractions were prepared with SMART-Seq v4 Ultra Low Input.

Study-level results: Most primary-vaccination clones reappeared after the booster (about 97% CD4, 88% CD8).

A 5'RACE template-switching step, the method used to make TCR cDNA, added a universal primer site and UMIs. MiXCR was run by TCRdb on the 5' RACE reads, yielding one entry per CDR3 protein. The sample has just under 600,000 distinct CDR3 sequences, 13% seen once. The TCR comes from a young man who received the YFV17D yellow fever vaccine. The sample here was PBMCs, taken on the day of the yellow fever booster vaccination. This chain connects TRBV3-1 to TRBJ2-4, with D perhaps matching TRBD2 (6 bases). The CDR3 region is CASSRGGAYRDIQYF. DNA of the CDR3: TGTGCCAGCAGCCGCGGCGGGGCTTATCGGGACATTCAGTACTTC.